These 21 T cell receptor beta chains were all obtained from the same sample, sequenced in a study of shared T cell receptors in the human thymus. Assay used: immunoSEQ multiplex PCR; TCRdb lists only in-frame clones, some missing. This repertoire shows hundreds of thousands of clones, roughly 90% found once; its top ten account for about 0.01%. The same sample was also used in a study of human thymus T cells.

Material: thymocytes. These receptors all come from a boy less than two years old with a congenital heart defect.

The chain recombines TRBV6-1 with TRBJ1-4, with D unresolved. The V gene lost 1 base and the J gene lost 4 bases, with 13 bases spanning the gap. The CDR3 has 16 residues. In germline, CDR1 is MNHNS, CDR2 SASEGT. The CDR3 bases are TGTGCCAGCAGTGAAGATACGGGTCCGCTTAATGAAAAACTGTTTTTT. It yields the protein CASSEDTGPLNEKLFF.

Concerning this clone itself: An end of the junction does not agree with germline; a read error may underlie this. This chain connects TRBV5-6 to TRBJ1-3; 7 nucleotides line up with TRBD1. This CDR3 comprises 17 residues. Germline-derived CDR1 and CDR2 are SGHDT and YYEEEE. The CDR3 DNA follows: TGTGCCAGCAGCTTGTCGAGGGGGCAGGGGAAAAGAAACACCGTATATTTT. Its translation: CASSLSRGQGKRNTVYF.

A word on this clone: Within the sample, other DNA sequences also encode this same CDR3. The rearrangement joins TRBV11-3 to TRBJ2-7; the D gene is possibly TRBD2 (6 bases). The germline gives CDR1 SGHNT, CDR2 YENEEA. This CDR3 region has 12 residues. V was shortened by 1 base and J by 7 bases, with 8 bases between the two germline ends. The chain's CDR3 is CASSLVGGEQYF. The CDR3 DNA reads TGTGCCAGCAGCTTAGTAGGAGGGGAGCAGTACTTC.

The chain combines TRBV6-6 with TRBJ2-1; 7 bases match TRBD2. CDR3 length: 14 residues. The germline CDR1 and CDR2 sequences are MNHNY and SVGAGI (reference sequence). In DNA form, the CDR3 reads TGTGCACTACCGAGGGGACTACCGGATGATGAGCAGTTCTTC. This encodes CALPRGLPDDEQFF.

The chain is built from TRBV30 and TRBJ2-7, with TRBD1 matching over 11 bases. The germline CDR1 and CDR2 sequences are GTSNPN and SVGIG (reference sequence). The junction had 4 bases not matched to a gene; V was cut back by 2 bases and J by 7 bases. This CDR3 region has 13 residues. Here the CDR3 reads CAWSWGTGGEQYF. The CDR3 coding sequence is TGTGCCTGGAGTTGGGGGACAGGGGGTGAGCAGTACTTC.

The CDR3 loop is CASSQGSGSTYNEQFF. For the CDR3, the DNA is TGTGCCAGCAGCCAAGGGAGCGGGAGTACCTACAATGAGCAGTTCTTC. V gene TRBV4-2 combines with J gene TRBJ2-1, with 8 bases aligning to TRBD2. The CDR3 totals 16 residues. Germline V gene sequence: CDR1 LGHNA, CDR2 YNFKEQ. Losses at the gene ends were 1 base for V and 2 bases for J; bases not matched to a gene: 4.

V usage is TRBV25-1 and J usage is TRBJ1-3; 9 bases line up with TRBD1. Germline V lookup: CDR1 MGHDK, CDR2 SYGVNS. After removal of 3 bases from V and 7 bases from J, the junction contained 10 bases not matched to a gene. The CDR3 has 16 residues. Written as DNA, the CDR3 is TGTGCCAGCAGTGATCCCCTGGGACAGGGCGGGAACACCATATATTTT. Amino acid sequence: CASSDPLGQGGNTIYF.

This clone has only a few counts. The chain is built from TRBV6-5 and TRBJ2-4, with D possibly matching TRBD2 (5 bases). CDR1 is MNHEY, CDR2 SVGAGI, per germline. V lost 6 bases and J lost 0, with 9 bases in between. The CDR3 runs 14 residues. CDR3 residues: CASSRGSAKNIQYF. CDR3 nucleotides: TGTGCCAGCAGCCGGGGTTCAGCCAAAAACATTCAGTACTTC.

The V gene is TRBV28, the J gene TRBJ1-1; the D gene is possibly TRBD1 (6 bases). Trimming took 2 bases from V and 5 from J, leaving 21 bases between them. CDR1 is MDHEN and CDR2 is SYDVKM in the germline V gene. This CDR3 spans 17 amino acids. CDR3 in DNA: TGTGCCAGCAGTTTACAGGGACACCGGGAGGGGAGGACTGAAGCTTTCTTT. Translating gives CASSLQGHREGRTEAFF. Supplemented by reference TRBV28 and TRBJ1-1, the full variable domain reads DVKVTQSSRYLVKRTGEKVFLECVQDMDHENMFWYRQDPGLGLRLIYFSYDVKMKEKGDIPEGYSVSREKKERFSLILESASTNQTSMYLCASSLQGHREGRTEAFFGQGTRLTVV.

This clone was observed a handful of times. The chain couples TRBV27 to TRBJ2-3; D might be TRBD1 (5 bases). Germline CDR1 reads MNHEY; CDR2 reads SMNVEV (reference sequence). The CDR3 covers 13 residues. Trimming cost V 8 bases and J 4 bases, with 13 bases left between them. The CDR3 DNA reads as TGTGCCAGCTCCCCCCAGGGCCCAGATACGCAGTATTTT. Amino acids: CASSPQGPDTQYF.

V is TRBV6-1 and J is TRBJ2-7, with 10 bases aligning to TRBD1. Unmatched junction bases numbered 11, after V lost 0 bases and J lost 9 bases. The CDR3 is made up of 16 amino acids. Germline V gene sequence: CDR1 MNHNS, CDR2 SASEGT. CDR3 coding DNA: TGTGCCAGCAGTGAAGCGCGTGGGACAGGGGTCGCCGGGCAGTACTTC. Encoded protein: CASSEARGTGVAGQYF.

The chain uses TRBV7-2 and TRBJ2-3, with D hard to call. Germline values: CDR1 SGHTA, CDR2 FQGNSA. V shed 2 bases and J shed 2 bases, with 11 bases lying between them. The CDR3 has 15 amino acids. Here the CDR3 reads CASSLSCEDTDTQYF. CDR3 nucleotides: TGTGCCAGCAGCTTATCGTGCGAAGACACAGATACGCAGTATTTT.

About this clone: Additional DNA sequences in this sample encode the identical CDR3. The rearrangement links TRBV5-4 to TRBJ2-7; TRBD2 matches 9 bases. Looked up from germline, CDR1 is SGHNT and CDR2 is YYREEE (reference sequence). The CDR3 is 17 residues long. V lost 5 bases to trimming and J lost 2 bases; unmatched junction nucleotides: 14. For the CDR3, the DNA is TGTGCCAGCAGTGGTGGGACTAGCCCACGGATAACCTACGAGCAGTACTTC. This gives the protein CASSGGTSPRITYEQYF.

This sequence joins TRBV11-2 and TRBJ2-3; the match to TRBD2 covers 8 bases. With V trimmed by 5 bases and J by 3 bases, 4 bases remained unmatched. The CDR3 is 14 residues long. Germline V gene lookup returns CDR1 SGHAT and CDR2 FQNNGV. CDR3 nucleotides: TGTGCCAGCAGCCGGGAGGGCCTGACAGATACGCAGTATTTT. This sequence encodes CASSREGLTDTQYF.

This rearrangement joins TRBV11-2 to TRBJ1-6, with 7 bases fitting TRBD1. The CDR3 has 17 residues. Germline V CDR1 and CDR2: SGHAT, FQNNGV. The V segment lost 2 bases and the J segment 6 bases; nucleotides outside the gene matches: 10. The CDR3 spells CASSLSSTDRFNSPLHF. In DNA, the CDR3 is TGTGCCAGCAGCTTATCTTCCACGGACAGGTTTAATTCACCCCTCCACTTT.

The J gene is TRBJ1-1, the V gene TRBV6-5; TRBD1 might be the D (6 bases). The V gene lost 6 bases and the J gene lost 5 bases, with 13 bases spanning the gap. Germline CDR1 MNHEY, CDR2 SVGAGI. This CDR3 has 13 amino acids. The CDR3 DNA reads TGTGCCAGCAGGGGGCGAACAGGGACTGAAGCTTTCTTT. It is translated as CASRGRTGTEAFF.

This clone is a singleton in its sample. The chain carries TRBV7-6 and TRBJ1-3, with 7 bases lining up with TRBD1. The length of the CDR3 is 18 residues. In germline, CDR1 is SGHVS, CDR2 FNYEAQ. V was pared by 5 bases and J by 0 bases, with 13 bases of the junction left unmatched. The CDR3 here is CASSPLDRRLVSGNTIYF. The CDR3 DNA sequence: TGTGCCAGCAGCCCTCTGGACAGGCGGCTTGTCTCTGGAAACACCATATATTTT. The full variable domain, its missing parts supplied by reference TRBV7-6 and TRBJ1-3, is GAGVSQSPRYKVTKRGQDVALRCDPISGHVSLYWYRQALGQGPEFLTYFNYEAQQDKSGLPNDRFSAERPEGSISTLTIQRTEQRDSAMYRCASSPLDRRLVSGNTIYFGEGSWLTVV.

The J gene is TRBJ2-5, the V gene TRBV6-5; no clear D gene. The CDR3 loop spans 14 amino acids. Between the trimmed V and J ends, which lost 7 bases and 7 bases, there was a span of 19 bases. Looked up from germline, CDR1 is MNHEY and CDR2 is SVGAGI. The CDR3 here is CASNSYDLPGTQYF. CDR3 bases: TGTGCCAGCAATTCCTACGACCTTCCAGGGACCCAGTACTTC.

The chain combines TRBV15 with TRBJ2-7; 12 bases fit TRBD2. The CDR3 is 19 amino acids. Looked up from germline, CDR1 is LNHNV and CDR2 is YYDKDF (reference sequence). J was trimmed by 5 bases and V by 8 bases; bases with no gene match: 22. The CDR3 loop reads CATRGGLAGGPQDVHEQYF. CDR3 DNA sequence: TGTGCCACCCGTGGGGGGCTAGCGGGAGGGCCGCAAGATGTCCACGAGCAGTACTTC.

The J gene is TRBJ2-3, the V gene TRBV7-8, with a possible D match to TRBD2 (6 bases). Germline V CDR1 and CDR2: SGHVS, FQNEAQ. Trimming cost V 6 bases and J 10 bases, with 14 bases left between them. The CDR3 runs 12 residues. DNA for the CDR3: TGTGCCAGCAGTACCTTAGGGGAGGCGCAGTATTTT. It is translated as CASSTLGEAQYF.

Comments on this clone: One end of the junction is discordant with germline, which a read error may explain. The rearrangement uses TRBV7-7 and TRBJ2-2, with D possibly being TRBD1 (6 bases). The CDR3 contains 16 residues. Germline CDR1 SSHAT, CDR2 FNYEAQ (reference sequence). This CDR3 reads CASSRQAAYNTGELFF. As DNA, the CDR3 is TGTGCTAGCAGCCGACAGGCCGCATACAACACCGGGGAGCTGTTTTTT. The full variable domain, in which reference TRBV7-7 and TRBJ2-2 provide the parts outside the CDR3, is GAGVSQSPRYKVTKRGQDVTLRCDPISSHATLYWYQQALGQGPEFLTYFNYEAQPDKSGLPSDRFSAERPEGSISTLTIQRTEQRDSAMYRCASSRQAAYNTGELFFGEGSRLTVL.